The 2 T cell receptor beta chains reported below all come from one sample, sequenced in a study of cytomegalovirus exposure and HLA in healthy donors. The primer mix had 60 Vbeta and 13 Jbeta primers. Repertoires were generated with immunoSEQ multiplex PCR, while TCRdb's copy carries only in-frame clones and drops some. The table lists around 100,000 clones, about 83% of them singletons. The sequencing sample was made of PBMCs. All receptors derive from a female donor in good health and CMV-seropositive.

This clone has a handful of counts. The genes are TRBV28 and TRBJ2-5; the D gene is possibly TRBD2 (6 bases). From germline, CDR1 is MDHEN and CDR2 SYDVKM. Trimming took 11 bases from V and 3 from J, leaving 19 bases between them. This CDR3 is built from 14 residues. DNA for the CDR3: TGTGCCGCCTCGGCGGGGACTTCAGAAGAGACCCAGTACTTC. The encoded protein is CAASAGTSEETQYF. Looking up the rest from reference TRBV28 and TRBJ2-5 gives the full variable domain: DVKVTQSSRYLVKRTGEKVFLECVQDMDHENMFWYRQDPGLGLRLIYFSYDVKMKEKGDIPEGYSVSREKKERFSLILESASTNQTSMYLCAASAGTSEETQYFGPGTRLLVL.

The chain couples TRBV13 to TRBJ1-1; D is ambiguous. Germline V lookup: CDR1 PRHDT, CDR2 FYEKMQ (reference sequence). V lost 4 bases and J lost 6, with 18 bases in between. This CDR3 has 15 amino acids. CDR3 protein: CASSSAPLFSAEAFF. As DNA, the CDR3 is TGTGCCAGCAGCTCCGCGCCCCTGTTTTCGGCTGAAGCTTTCTTT.